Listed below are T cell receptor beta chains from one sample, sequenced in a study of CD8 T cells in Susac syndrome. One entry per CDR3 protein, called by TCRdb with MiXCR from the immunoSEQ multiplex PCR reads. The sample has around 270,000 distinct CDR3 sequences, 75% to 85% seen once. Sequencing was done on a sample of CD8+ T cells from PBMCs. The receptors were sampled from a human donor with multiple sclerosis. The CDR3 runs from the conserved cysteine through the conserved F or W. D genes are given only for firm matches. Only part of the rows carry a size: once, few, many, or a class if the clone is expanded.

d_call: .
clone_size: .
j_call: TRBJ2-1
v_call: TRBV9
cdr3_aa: CASSVAEGSREQFF
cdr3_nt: TGTGCCAGCAGCGTAGCTGAGGGGTCGCGGGAGCAGTTCTTC

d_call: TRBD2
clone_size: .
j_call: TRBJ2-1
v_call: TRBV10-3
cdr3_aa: CAIDAGGEQFF
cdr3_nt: TGTGCCATCGACGCGGGGGGTGAGCAGTTCTTC

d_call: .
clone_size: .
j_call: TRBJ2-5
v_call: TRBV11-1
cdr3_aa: CASSLLGGVFETQYF
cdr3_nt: TGTGCCAGCAGCTTACTCGGGGGCGTCTTCGAGACCCAGTACTTC

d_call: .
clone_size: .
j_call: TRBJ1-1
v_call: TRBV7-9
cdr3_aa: CASSRLGGADEAFF
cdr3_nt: TGTGCCAGCAGCCGCCTGGGGGGGGCTGATGAAGCTTTCTTT

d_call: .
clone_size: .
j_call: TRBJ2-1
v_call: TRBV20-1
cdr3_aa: CSASFFGSVYNEQFF
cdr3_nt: TGCAGTGCTAGTTTCTTCGGGAGCGTTTACAATGAGCAGTTCTTC

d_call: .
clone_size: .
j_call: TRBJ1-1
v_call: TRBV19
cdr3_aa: CASSMHRNTEAFF
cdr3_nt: TGTGCCAGTAGTATGCACAGAAACACTGAAGCTTTCTTT

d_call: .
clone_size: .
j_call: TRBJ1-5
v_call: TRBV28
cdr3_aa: CASSLQGISNQPQHF
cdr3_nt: TGTGCCAGCAGTCTACAGGGTATCAGCAATCAGCCCCAGCATTTT

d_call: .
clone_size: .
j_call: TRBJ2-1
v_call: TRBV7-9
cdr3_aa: CASSLALGVAYNEQFF
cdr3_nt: TGTGCCAGCAGCTTAGCGCTGGGCGTAGCCTACAATGAGCAGTTCTTC

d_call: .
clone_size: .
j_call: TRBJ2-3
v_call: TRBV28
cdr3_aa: CASSRPSSTDTQYF
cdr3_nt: TGTGCCAGCTCTAGGCCCTCTAGCACAGATACGCAGTATTTT

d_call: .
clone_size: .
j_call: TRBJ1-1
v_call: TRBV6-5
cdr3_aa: CASFHWGNTEAFF
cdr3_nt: TGTGCCAGCTTTCATTGGGGTAACACTGAAGCTTTCTTT

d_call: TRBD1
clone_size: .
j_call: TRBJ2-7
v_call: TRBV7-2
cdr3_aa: CASSRRRGQSASYEQYF
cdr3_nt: TGTGCCAGCAGTAGACGCCGGGGACAGTCCGCCTCCTACGAGCAGTACTTC

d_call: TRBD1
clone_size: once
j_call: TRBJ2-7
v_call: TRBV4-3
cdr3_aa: CASSPYRGTPTYGQYF
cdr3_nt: TGCGCCAGCAGCCCGTACAGGGGTACGCCGACCTACGGGCAGTACTTC

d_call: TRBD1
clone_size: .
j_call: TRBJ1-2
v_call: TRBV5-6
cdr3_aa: CASSLVRTGGWDGYTF
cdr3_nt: TGTGCCAGCAGCTTGGTTAGGACAGGGGGCTGGGATGGCTACACCTTC

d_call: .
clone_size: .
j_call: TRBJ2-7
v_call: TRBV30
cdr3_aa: CAWSEGLTSYEQYF
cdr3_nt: TGTGCCTGGAGTGAGGGACTCACTTCCTACGAGCAGTACTTC

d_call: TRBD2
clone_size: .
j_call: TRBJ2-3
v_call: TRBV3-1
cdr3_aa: CASSHVGLAGLTDTQYF
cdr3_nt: TGTGCCAGCAGCCACGTGGGACTAGCGGGTCTCACAGATACGCAGTATTTT

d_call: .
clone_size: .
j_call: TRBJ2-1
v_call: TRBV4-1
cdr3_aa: CASSQAGGTSSNEQFF
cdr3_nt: TGCGCCAGCAGCCAAGCCGGGGGTACCTCATCCAATGAGCAGTTCTTC

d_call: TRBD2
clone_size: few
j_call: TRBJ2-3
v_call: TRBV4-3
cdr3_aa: CASSQDRPSGRSLDTQYF
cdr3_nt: TGCGCCAGCAGCCAAGATCGGCCTAGCGGGAGGTCTTTGGATACGCAGTATTTT

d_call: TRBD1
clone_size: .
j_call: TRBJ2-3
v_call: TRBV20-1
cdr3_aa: CSALDRATDTQYF
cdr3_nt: TGCAGTGCTTTGGACAGGGCCACAGATACGCAGTATTTT

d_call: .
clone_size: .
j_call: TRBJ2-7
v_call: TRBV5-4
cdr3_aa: CASSLKSGFYEQYF
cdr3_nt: TGTGCCAGCAGCTTGAAATCAGGGTTCTACGAGCAGTACTTC

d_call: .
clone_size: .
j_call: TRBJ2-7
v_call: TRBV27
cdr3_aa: CAGSLYAGTRIYEQYF
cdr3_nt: TGTGCCGGCAGTTTATACGCCGGGACTCGTATCTACGAGCAGTACTTC

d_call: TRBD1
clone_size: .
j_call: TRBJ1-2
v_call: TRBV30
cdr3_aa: CAWEGTGVYGYTF
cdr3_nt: TGTGCCTGGGAGGGGACAGGGGTTTATGGCTACACCTTC

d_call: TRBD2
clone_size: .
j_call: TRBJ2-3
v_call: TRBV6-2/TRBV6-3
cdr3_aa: CASSALAGGPPDTQYF
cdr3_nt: TGTGCCAGCAGCGCCCTAGCGGGAGGGCCGCCAGATACGCAGTATTTT

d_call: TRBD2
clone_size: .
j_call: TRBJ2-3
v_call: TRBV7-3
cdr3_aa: CASSSYGLVSDTQYF
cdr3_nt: TGTGCCAGCAGCTCTTACGGACTAGTGTCTGATACGCAGTATTTT

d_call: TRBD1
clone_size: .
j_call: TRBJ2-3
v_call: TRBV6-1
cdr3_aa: CASRGGDLDSDTQYF
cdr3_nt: TGTGCCAGTAGAGGGGGCGACCTGGACTCGGATACGCAGTATTTT